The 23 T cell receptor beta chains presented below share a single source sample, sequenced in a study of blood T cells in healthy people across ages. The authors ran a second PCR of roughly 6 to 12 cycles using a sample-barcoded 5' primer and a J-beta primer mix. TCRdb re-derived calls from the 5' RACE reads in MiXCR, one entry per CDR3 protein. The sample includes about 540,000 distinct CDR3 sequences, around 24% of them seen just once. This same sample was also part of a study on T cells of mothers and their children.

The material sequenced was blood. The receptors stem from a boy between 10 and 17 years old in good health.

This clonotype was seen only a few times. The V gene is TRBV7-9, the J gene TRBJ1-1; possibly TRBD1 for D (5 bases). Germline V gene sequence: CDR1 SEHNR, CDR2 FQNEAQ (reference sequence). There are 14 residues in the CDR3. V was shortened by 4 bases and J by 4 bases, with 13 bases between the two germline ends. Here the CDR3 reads CASSSLQGSTEAFF. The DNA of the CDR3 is TGTGCCAGCAGCTCGCTGCAGGGAAGCACTGAAGCTTTCTTT.

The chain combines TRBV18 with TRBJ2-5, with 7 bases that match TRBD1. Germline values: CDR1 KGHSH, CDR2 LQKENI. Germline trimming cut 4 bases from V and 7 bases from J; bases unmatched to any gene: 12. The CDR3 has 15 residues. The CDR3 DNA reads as TGTGCCAGCTCACAAGCAGTTGGACAGGAAGGGACCCAGTACTTC. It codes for CASSQAVGQEGTQYF.

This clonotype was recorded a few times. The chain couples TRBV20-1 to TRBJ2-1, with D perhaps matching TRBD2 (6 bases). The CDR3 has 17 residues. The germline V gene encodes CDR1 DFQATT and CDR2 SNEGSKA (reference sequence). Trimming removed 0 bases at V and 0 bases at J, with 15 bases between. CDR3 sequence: CSARDLASASSYNEQFF. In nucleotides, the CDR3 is TGCAGTGCTAGAGATTTGGCTAGCGCAAGCTCCTACAATGAGCAGTTCTTC.

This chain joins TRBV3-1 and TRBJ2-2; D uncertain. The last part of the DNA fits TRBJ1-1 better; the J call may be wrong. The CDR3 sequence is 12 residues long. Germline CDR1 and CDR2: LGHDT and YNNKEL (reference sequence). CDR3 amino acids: CASSQSRAEAFF. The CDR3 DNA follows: TGTGCCAGCAGCCAATCAAGAGCTGAAGCTTTCTTT.

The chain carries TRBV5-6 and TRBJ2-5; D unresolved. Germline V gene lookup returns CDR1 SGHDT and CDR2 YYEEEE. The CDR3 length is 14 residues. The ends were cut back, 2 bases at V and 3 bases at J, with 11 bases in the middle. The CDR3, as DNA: TGTGCCAGCAGCTTCGGATTTTCAAAAGAGACCCAGTACTTC. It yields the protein CASSFGFSKETQYF. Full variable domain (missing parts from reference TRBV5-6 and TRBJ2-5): DAGVTQSPTHLIKTRGQQVTLRCSPKSGHDTVSWYQQALGQGPQFIFQYYEEEERQRGNFPDRFSGHQFPNYSSELNVNALLLGDSALYLCASSFGFSKETQYFGPGTRLLVL.

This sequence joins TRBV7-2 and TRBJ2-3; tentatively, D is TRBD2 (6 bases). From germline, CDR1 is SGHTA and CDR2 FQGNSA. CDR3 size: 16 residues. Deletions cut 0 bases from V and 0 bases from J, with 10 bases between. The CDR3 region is CASSLASGASTDTQYF. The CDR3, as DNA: TGTGCCAGCAGCTTAGCTAGCGGAGCTAGCACAGATACGCAGTATTTT.

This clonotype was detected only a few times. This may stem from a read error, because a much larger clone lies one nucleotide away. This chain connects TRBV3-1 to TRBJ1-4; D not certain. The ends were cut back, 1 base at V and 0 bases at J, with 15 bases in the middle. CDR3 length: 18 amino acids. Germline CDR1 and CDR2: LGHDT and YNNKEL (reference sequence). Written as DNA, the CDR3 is TGTGCCAGCAGCCAAGGGCGAAGGCGTGTCCCAACTAATGAAAAACTGTTTTTT. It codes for CASSQGRRRVPTNEKLFF.

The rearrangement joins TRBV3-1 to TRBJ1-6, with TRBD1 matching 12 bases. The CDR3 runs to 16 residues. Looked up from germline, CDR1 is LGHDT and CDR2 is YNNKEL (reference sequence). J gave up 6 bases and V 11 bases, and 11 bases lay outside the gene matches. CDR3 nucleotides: TGTGCCGCACAAAACCGGGACAGGGGGCTTAATTCACCCCTCCACTTT. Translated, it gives CAAQNRDRGLNSPLHF.

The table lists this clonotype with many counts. The CDR3 loop is CSARDPYSDGVSYNEQFF. DNA of the CDR3: TGCAGTGCTAGAGATCCCTATTCGGACGGGGTCTCCTACAATGAGCAGTTCTTC. J is TRBJ2-1 and V is TRBV20-1; D may be TRBD2 (5 bases). CDR3 length: 18 residues. Germline V gene sequence: CDR1 DFQATT, CDR2 SNEGSKA (reference sequence). V shed 0 bases and J shed 0 bases, with 18 bases lying between them.

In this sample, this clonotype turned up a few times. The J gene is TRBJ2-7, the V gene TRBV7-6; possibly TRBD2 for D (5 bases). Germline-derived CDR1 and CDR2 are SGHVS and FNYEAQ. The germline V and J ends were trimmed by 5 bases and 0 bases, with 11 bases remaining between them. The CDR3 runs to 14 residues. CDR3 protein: CASSPREVSYEQYF. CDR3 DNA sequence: TGTGCCAGCAGCCCCCGGGAAGTCTCCTACGAGCAGTACTTC.

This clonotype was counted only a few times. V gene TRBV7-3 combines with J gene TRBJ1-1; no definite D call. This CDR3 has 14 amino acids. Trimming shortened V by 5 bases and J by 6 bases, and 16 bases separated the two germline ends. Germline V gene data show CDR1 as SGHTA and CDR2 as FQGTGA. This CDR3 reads CASSPSVRGPEAFF. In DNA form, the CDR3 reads TGTGCCAGCAGCCCGTCGGTGCGCGGGCCTGAAGCTTTCTTT.

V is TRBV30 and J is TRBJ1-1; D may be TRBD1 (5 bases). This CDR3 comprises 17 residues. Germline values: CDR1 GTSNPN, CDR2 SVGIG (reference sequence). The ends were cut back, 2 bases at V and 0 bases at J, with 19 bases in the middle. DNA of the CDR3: TGTGCCTGGAGTACGGGGCGACTATTGGATATGAACACTGAAGCTTTCTTT. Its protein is CAWSTGRLLDMNTEAFF.

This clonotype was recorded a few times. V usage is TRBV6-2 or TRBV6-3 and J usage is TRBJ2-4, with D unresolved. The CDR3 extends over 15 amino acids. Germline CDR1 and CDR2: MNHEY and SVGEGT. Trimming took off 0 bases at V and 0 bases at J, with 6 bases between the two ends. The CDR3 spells CASSYSSVAKNIQYF. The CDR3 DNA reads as TGTGCCAGCAGTTACTCTTCGGTAGCCAAAAACATTCAGTACTTC.

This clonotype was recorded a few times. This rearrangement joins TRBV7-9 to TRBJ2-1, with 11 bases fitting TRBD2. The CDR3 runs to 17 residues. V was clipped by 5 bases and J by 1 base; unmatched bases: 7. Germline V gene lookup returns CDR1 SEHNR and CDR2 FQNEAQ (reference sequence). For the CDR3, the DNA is TGTGCCAGCAGCCCAGGACTAGCGGGCCTTTCCTACAATGAGCAGTTCTTC. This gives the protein CASSPGLAGLSYNEQFF. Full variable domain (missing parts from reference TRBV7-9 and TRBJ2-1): DTGVSQNPRHKITKRGQNVTFRCDPISEHNRLYWYRQTLGQGPEFLTYFQNEAQLEKSRLLSDRFSAERPKGSFSTLEIQRTEQGDSAMYLCASSPGLAGLSYNEQFFGPGTRLTVL.

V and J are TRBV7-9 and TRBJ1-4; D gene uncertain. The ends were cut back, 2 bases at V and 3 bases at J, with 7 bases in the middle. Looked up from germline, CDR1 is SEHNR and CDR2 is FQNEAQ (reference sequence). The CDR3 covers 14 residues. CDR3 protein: CASSLSGANEKLFF. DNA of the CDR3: TGTGCCAGCAGCTTATCAGGAGCTAATGAAAAACTGTTTTTT.

CDR3 DNA sequence: TGTGCCAGCAGCCCCCGACGGTCCTACGAGCAGTACTTC. The encoded protein is CASSPRRSYEQYF. The V call is TRBV9, the J call TRBJ2-7; unclear D gene. The V end lost 4 bases, the J end lost 1 base, and 9 bases lay between the germline ends. The CDR3 is 13 amino acids. Per germline, CDR1 SGDLS and CDR2 YYNGEE. Combining the CDR3 with reference TRBV9 and TRBJ2-7 gives the whole variable domain DSGVTQTPKHLITATGQRVTLRCSPRSGDLSVYWYQQSLDQGLQFLIQYYNGEERAKGNILERFSAQQFPDLHSELNLSSLELGDSALYFCASSPRRSYEQYFGPGTRLTVT.

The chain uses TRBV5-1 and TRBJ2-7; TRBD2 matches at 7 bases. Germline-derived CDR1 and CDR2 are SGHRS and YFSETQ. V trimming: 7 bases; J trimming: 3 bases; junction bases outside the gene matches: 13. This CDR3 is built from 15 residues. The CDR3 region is CASGVGGSNGYEQYF. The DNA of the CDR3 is TGCGCCAGCGGCGTGGGGGGGAGCAATGGCTACGAGCAGTACTTC. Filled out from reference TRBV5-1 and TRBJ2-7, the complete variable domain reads KAGVTQTPRYLIKTRGQQVTLSCSPISGHRSVSWYQQTPGQGLQFLFEYFSETQRNKGNFPGRFSGRQFSNSRSEMNVSTLELGDSALYLCASGVGGSNGYEQYFGPGTRLTVT.

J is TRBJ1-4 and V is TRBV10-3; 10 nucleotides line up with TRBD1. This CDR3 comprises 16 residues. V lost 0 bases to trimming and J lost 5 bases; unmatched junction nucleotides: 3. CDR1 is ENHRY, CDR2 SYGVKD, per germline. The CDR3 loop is CAISESWDRGNEKLFF. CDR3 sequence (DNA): TGTGCCATCAGTGAGTCTTGGGACAGGGGAAATGAAAAACTGTTTTTT.

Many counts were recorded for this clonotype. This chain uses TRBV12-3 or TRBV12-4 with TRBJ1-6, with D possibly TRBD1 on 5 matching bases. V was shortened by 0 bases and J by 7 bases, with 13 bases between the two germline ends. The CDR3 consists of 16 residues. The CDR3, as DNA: TGTGCCAGCAGTTTAGCGAATGGGGCCAGGAATTCACCCCTCCACTTT. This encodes CASSLANGARNSPLHF.

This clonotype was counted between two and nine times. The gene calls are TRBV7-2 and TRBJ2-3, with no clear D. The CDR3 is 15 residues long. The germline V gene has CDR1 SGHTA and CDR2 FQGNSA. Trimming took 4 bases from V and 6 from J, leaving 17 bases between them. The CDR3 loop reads CASSSHLGKPDTQYF. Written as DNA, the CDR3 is TGTGCCAGCAGCTCCCACCTAGGGAAACCCGATACGCAGTATTTT.

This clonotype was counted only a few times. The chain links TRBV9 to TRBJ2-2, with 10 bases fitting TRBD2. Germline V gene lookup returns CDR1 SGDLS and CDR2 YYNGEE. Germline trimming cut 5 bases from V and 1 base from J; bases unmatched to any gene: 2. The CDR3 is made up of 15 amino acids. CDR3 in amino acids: CASRPSGGNTGELFF. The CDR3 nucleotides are TGTGCCAGCAGGCCTAGCGGGGGGAACACCGGGGAGCTGTTTTTT.

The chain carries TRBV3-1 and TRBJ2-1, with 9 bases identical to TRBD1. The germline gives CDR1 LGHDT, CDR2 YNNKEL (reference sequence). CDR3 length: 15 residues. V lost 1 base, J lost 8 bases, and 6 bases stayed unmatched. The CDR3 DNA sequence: TGTGCCAGCAGCCAAGGTCATACAGGGGGCTATGAGCAGTTCTTC. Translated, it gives CASSQGHTGGYEQFF.

DNA for the CDR3: TGTGCCAGCAACCCCTTACCCGGGACTAGCAATTACAATGAGCAGTTCTTC. As protein: CASNPLPGTSNYNEQFF. The chain links TRBV7-8 to TRBJ2-1; 9 positions match TRBD2. The CDR3 spans 17 residues. Germline V gives CDR1 SGHVS, CDR2 FQNEAQ. Germline trimming cut 7 bases from V and 4 bases from J; bases unmatched to any gene: 14.